The 11 T cell receptor beta chains given below trace back to one sample, sequenced in a study of naive and memory T cell subsets. Both TRBC1 and TRBC2 were covered by a beta constant-region primer of two equimolar oligonucleotides. Each CDR3 protein gets one entry after TCRdb re-called the UMI-ligation and nested PCR reads with MiXCR. This sample has around 160,000 distinct CDR3 sequences; about 15% occur once, and the top ten carry around 0.14%. Sequences were obtained from naive CD4+ T cells from blood. All receptors derive from a human donor in good health.

This clonotype came up a few times. V gene TRBV7-8 combines with J gene TRBJ2-1; D may be TRBD1 or TRBD2 (5 bases each). The CDR3 loop spans 15 amino acids. Trimming pared 1 base from V and 7 bases from J, leaving 14 bases between. The germline gives CDR1 SGHVS, CDR2 FQNEAQ. CDR3 amino acids: CASSLERGPVNEQFF. CDR3 DNA sequence: TGTGCCAGCAGCTTAGAGAGGGGCCCTGTGAATGAGCAGTTCTTC.

This clonotype was found a few times. The chain combines TRBV6-1 with TRBJ2-1; 8 bases are shared with TRBD1. The germline gives CDR1 MNHNS, CDR2 SASEGT. J was trimmed by 7 bases and V by 2 bases; bases with no gene match: 7. The CDR3 length is 15 residues. The DNA for the CDR3 is TGTGCCAGCAGTGAAAGGACAGGGTGGTCAAATGAGCAGTTCTTC. Its protein product is CASSERTGWSNEQFF.

Points on this clonotype: Since no conserved phenylalanine or tryptophan closes the CDR3, a read error is the likely cause. The DNA is omitted, as the CDR3 cannot be located on it reliably, and the CDR3 follows TCRdb's listing. The chain joins TRBV5-4 to TRBJ2-1; the table's TRBD2 call for D was not verified on the DNA. Per the germline V gene, CDR1 is SGHNT and CDR2 is YYREEE (reference sequence). Including both end residues, the CDR3 is 12 amino acids long. CDR3 sequence reads: CASSSLATPPIV.

This clonotype was seen a handful of times. The chain carries TRBV20-1 and TRBJ2-1, with TRBD2 matching 10 bases. Germline trimming cut 3 bases from V and 2 bases from J; bases unmatched to any gene: 7. Germline V gene data show CDR1 as DFQATT and CDR2 as SNEGSKA (reference sequence). The CDR3 is 16 amino acids. The chain's CDR3 is CSASTSGNGPYNEQFF. For the CDR3, the DNA is TGCAGTGCTAGTACTAGCGGGAATGGCCCCTACAATGAGCAGTTCTTC.

This clonotype turned up a few times. This chain links TRBV10-3 with TRBJ2-7; weak D call: TRBD2 (6 bases). This CDR3 is built from 14 residues. V shed 9 bases and J shed 7 bases, with 22 bases lying between them. Germline CDR1 is ENHRY and CDR2 is SYGVKD. The DNA of the CDR3 is TGTGCCATACAGATTAAGGACGGGGGTCGTGAGCAGTACTTC. It translates to CAIQIKDGGREQYF.

This chain links TRBV5-8 with TRBJ2-7; 8 bases are shared with TRBD1. With 2 bases clipped from V and 2 bases from J, the junction kept 6 bases outside the gene matches. This CDR3 contains 15 residues. Germline CDR1 reads SGHTS; CDR2 reads YDEGEE. CDR3 sequence reads: CASSLPGQATYEQYF. The CDR3 DNA reads as TGTGCCAGCAGCTTACCGGGACAGGCAACCTACGAGCAGTACTTC.

The table lists this clonotype with a few counts. The chain joins TRBV25-1 to TRBJ2-3, with TRBD2 matching 10 bases. In germline, CDR1 is MGHDK, CDR2 SYGVNS. This CDR3 contains 17 residues. The junction had 7 bases not matched to a gene; V was cut back by 2 bases and J by 2 bases. In nucleotides, the CDR3 is TGTGCCAGCAGTGAAGTTGGCCTAGCGGGAGACACAGATACGCAGTATTTT. It encodes CASSEVGLAGDTDTQYF.

This clonotype has just a few counts. Since no conserved phenylalanine or tryptophan closes the CDR3, a read error is the likely cause. The limits of the CDR3 on the DNA are not certain, so only TCRdb's listed CDR3 is given. This chain connects TRBV18 to TRBJ2-1; TRBD1, the table's D call, lacks a check against the DNA. CDR1 KGHSH and CDR2 LQKENI come from the germline V gene. The length of the CDR3 is 12 amino acids, counting both ends. CDR3 region: CASSLNRERLGL.

This clonotype appeared once. This sequence joins TRBV6-2 or TRBV6-3 and TRBJ1-1; tentative D call: TRBD1 (6 bases). V lost 4 bases and J lost 0, with 12 bases in between. Germline values: CDR1 MNHEY, CDR2 SVGEGT. CDR3 length: 15 amino acids. This CDR3 is CASSFGQFMNTEAFF. CDR3 coding DNA: TGTGCCAGCAGTTTCGGACAGTTTATGAACACTGAAGCTTTCTTT.

This clonotype was detected only a few times. This chain uses TRBV20-1 with TRBJ2-1; 11 nucleotides align to TRBD2. J gave up 8 bases and V 3 bases, and 6 bases lay outside the gene matches. Germline loops: CDR1 DFQATT, CDR2 SNEGSKA (reference sequence). The length of the CDR3 is 14 residues. The CDR3 loop reads CSASRLAGLYEQFF. The CDR3 coding sequence is TGCAGTGCTAGCAGACTAGCGGGACTGTATGAGCAGTTCTTC.

The chain uses TRBV20-1 and TRBJ2-7; 9 nucleotides agree with TRBD2. Trimming at V came to 4 bases and at J to 2 bases, leaving 6 bases not matched to a gene. From germline, CDR1 is DFQATT and CDR2 SNEGSKA (reference sequence). There are 14 residues in the CDR3. The CDR3 DNA sequence: TGCAGTGCTAATCCGACTAGCGGTCCCTACGAGCAGTACTTC. Protein sequence: CSANPTSGPYEQYF.